This T cell receptor (beta chain) was captured by sequencing in a study of blood T cells in healthy people across ages. Whole-study findings and limits: Comparison with aged donors showed that long-lived donors had more naive CD4+ cells and higher diversity.

RNA extraction gave at least 5 micrograms of total RNA per sample. This clonotype was observed a few times. Its antigen is unidentified. A J-beta primer mix and a sample-barcoded 5' primer were used in a second PCR of about 7 to 12 cycles. TCRdb ran MiXCR on the 5' RACE reads and lists one entry per CDR3 protein. The sample has about 1.1 million distinct CDR3 sequences; 30% to 40% are singletons. This clonotype originated in a man aged 18 to 30 in good health. Specimen: blood.

CDR3 nucleotides: TGTGCCAGCAGCTTAGGGCTCGCCACTAACAATGAGCAGTTCTTC. Amino acid sequence: CASSLGLATNNEQFF. The chain uses TRBV7-8 and TRBJ2-1; D uncertain. Germline V gene data show CDR1 as SGHVS and CDR2 as FQNEAQ. CDR3 length: 15 residues. Trimming pared 1 base from V and 5 bases from J, leaving 12 bases between.